This is a list of T cell receptor beta chains from one sample in a study of cytomegalovirus exposure and HLA in healthy donors. Measured with immunoSEQ multiplex PCR; TCRdb has only the in-frame clones, and not every one. This table has approximately 110,000 clones, approximately 60% appearing once. Sequenced: PBMCs. Receptors originate from a woman aged 25 to 45 in good health and CMV-seronegative. Each CDR3 is given with its conserved first and last residue. Fields, in order: clone size, D gene, J gene, V gene, CDR3 DNA, CDR3 protein. The D gene is left open where the match is weak. Where a row states a size, it is once, few, many or the class of an expanded clone; other rows omit it.

size: NA
D: NA
J: TRBJ1-1
V: TRBV29-1
DNA: TGCAGCGTTGAATTAAAGACAGACTACACTGAAGCTTTCTTT
CDR3: CSVELKTDYTEAFF

size: NA
D: TRBD1
J: TRBJ2-1
V: TRBV19
DNA: TGTGCCAGTAGTACCTCAGGGGGCGCCTACAATGAGCAGTTCTTC
CDR3: CASSTSGGAYNEQFF

size: once
D: NA
J: TRBJ1-3
V: TRBV28
DNA: TGTGCCAGCAGCTCCCCTCTCACTCCACGCATATATTTT
CDR3: CASSSPLTPRIYF

size: NA
D: TRBD1
J: TRBJ1-3
V: TRBV13
DNA: TGTGCCACCCGGACAGGGTCCGGAAACACCATATATTTT
CDR3: CATRTGSGNTIYF

size: NA
D: NA
J: TRBJ2-7
V: TRBV9
DNA: TGTGCCAGCAGCTTAAGACGGAGCAAGGGGTTC
CDR3: CASSLRRSKGF

size: NA
D: NA
J: TRBJ2-2
V: TRBV18
DNA: TGTGCCAGCTCACCTCCAGCGCGAGGCACCGGGGAGCTGTTTTTT
CDR3: CASSPPARGTGELFF

size: NA
D: TRBD2
J: TRBJ2-5
V: TRBV7-3
DNA: TGTGCCAGCAGCTTGGGGACTAGCCCTCAAGAGACCCAGTACTTC
CDR3: CASSLGTSPQETQYF

size: few
D: TRBD2
J: TRBJ2-7
V: TRBV28
DNA: TGTGCCAGCAGATCCATTAGCGGGAAATCGTACGAGCAGTACTTC
CDR3: CASRSISGKSYEQYF

size: NA
D: TRBD2
J: TRBJ2-1
V: TRBV5-1
DNA: TGCGCCAGCAGCTTGGGACTAGCGGGCTACAATGAGCAGTTCTTC
CDR3: CASSLGLAGYNEQFF

size: NA
D: NA
J: TRBJ1-2
V: TRBV10-3
DNA: TGTGCCATCAGTGAGTCCCTATTTCACGAGGAGTCCTATGGCTACACCTTC
CDR3: CAISESLFHEESYGYTF

size: NA
D: NA
J: TRBJ2-7
V: TRBV21-1
DNA: TGTGCCAGCAGCAAACGCGGCAGGGGGCACGAGCAGTACTTC
CDR3: CASSKRGRGHEQYF

size: few
D: TRBD1
J: TRBJ1-2
V: TRBV19
DNA: TGTGCCAGTAGCCCGGGACAGGGCTATGGCTACACCTTC
CDR3: CASSPGQGYGYTF

size: NA
D: TRBD1
J: TRBJ1-4
V: TRBV6-5
DNA: TGTGCCAGCGGTCGGACAGGGGGCCTTGAAAAACTGTTTTTT
CDR3: CASGRTGGLEKLFF

size: NA
D: TRBD1
J: TRBJ2-1
V: TRBV29-1
DNA: TGCAGCGTTATCCCCCAGACAGGGGACAATGAGCAGTTCTTC
CDR3: CSVIPQTGDNEQFF

size: NA
D: TRBD2
J: TRBJ2-2
V: TRBV9
DNA: TGTGCCAGCAGCGTTTTCCTAGCGGGCGGGGAGCTGTTTTTT
CDR3: CASSVFLAGGELFF

size: NA
D: TRBD1
J: TRBJ2-7
V: TRBV5-8
DNA: TGTGCCAGCAGCTTGGATGTGCGGACAGGGGAAGACGAGCAGTACTTC
CDR3: CASSLDVRTGEDEQYF

size: NA
D: NA
J: TRBJ1-1
V: TRBV19
DNA: TGTGCCAGTAGTATAGACCTGGCGAACACTGAAGCTTTCTTT
CDR3: CASSIDLANTEAFF

size: NA
D: NA
J: TRBJ1-1
V: TRBV5-1
DNA: TGCGCCAGCAGCCCTTTTCAGGACAGATCGAACACTGAAGCTTTCTTT
CDR3: CASSPFQDRSNTEAFF

size: NA
D: TRBD1
J: TRBJ1-5
V: TRBV7-2
DNA: TGTGCCAGCAGCTTCGAGACAGGGGTTCTTCAGCCCCAGCATTTT
CDR3: CASSFETGVLQPQHF

size: NA
D: NA
J: TRBJ2-1
V: TRBV30
DNA: TGTGCCTGGAGTACAGGGTTTATCAATGAGCAGTTCTTC
CDR3: CAWSTGFINEQFF

size: NA
D: NA
J: TRBJ1-3
V: TRBV19
DNA: TGTGCCAGTAACACGGGGAGGGGCGCTTATGGAAACACCATATATTTT
CDR3: CASNTGRGAYGNTIYF

size: NA
D: NA
J: TRBJ1-1
V: TRBV6-5
DNA: TGTGCCAGCAGTTTAAGCTGGAACACTGAAGCTTTCTTT
CDR3: CASSLSWNTEAFF

size: NA
D: NA
J: TRBJ1-5
V: TRBV28
DNA: TGTGCCAGCAGCCCCCGGGGTTTCTGGGGGCGCAATCAGCCCCAGCATTTT
CDR3: CASSPRGFWGRNQPQHF

size: NA
D: NA
J: TRBJ2-3
V: TRBV28
DNA: TGTGCCAGCAGGGGGGCGGGAGATCGCGATACGCAGTATTTT
CDR3: CASRGAGDRDTQYF

size: NA
D: TRBD1
J: TRBJ2-3
V: TRBV6-5
DNA: TGTGCCAGCAGCTCACCAGGGGGCGAGACAGATACGCAGTATTTT
CDR3: CASSSPGGETDTQYF

size: NA
D: NA
J: TRBJ2-7
V: TRBV5-1
DNA: TGCGCCAGCAGCTTCGACTCACGCACCCACGAGCAGTACTTC
CDR3: CASSFDSRTHEQYF

size: NA
D: NA
J: TRBJ2-5
V: TRBV7-9
DNA: TGTGCCAGCAGCAACCCGTGGCAGGGAATGGAGACCCAGTACTTC
CDR3: CASSNPWQGMETQYF

size: NA
D: NA
J: TRBJ2-1
V: TRBV15
DNA: TGTGCCACCAGCAGAGAGAGTGCTGGCTCCTACAATGAGCAGTTCTTC
CDR3: CATSRESAGSYNEQFF

size: NA
D: NA
J: TRBJ1-1
V: TRBV19
DNA: TGTGCCAGTAGTGTTCGACACTCGAACACTGAAGCTTTCTTT
CDR3: CASSVRHSNTEAFF

size: NA
D: NA
J: TRBJ2-3
V: TRBV28
DNA: TGTGCCAGCAGTTTTCCGGGGGTCACAGATACGCAGTATTTT
CDR3: CASSFPGVTDTQYF

size: NA
D: NA
J: TRBJ2-7
V: TRBV18
DNA: TGTGCCAGCTCACCGGGAGGAGGCTACGAGCAGTACTTC
CDR3: CASSPGGGYEQYF

size: NA
D: TRBD2
J: TRBJ2-2
V: TRBV5-1
DNA: TGCGCCAGCAGTCTCATCACCGGACTAGCGGGCTTCCGCAACACCGGGGAGCTGTTTTTT
CDR3: CASSLITGLAGFRNTGELFF

size: NA
D: NA
J: TRBJ2-3
V: TRBV11-2
DNA: TGTGCCAGCAGCTCCCAAGCGGAGACTCGCACAGATACGCAGTATTTT
CDR3: CASSSQAETRTDTQYF

size: NA
D: NA
J: TRBJ2-5
V: TRBV7-6
DNA: TGTGCCAGCAGCTTAGCCAGGGCGGCCTGGGAGACCCAGTACTTC
CDR3: CASSLARAAWETQYF

size: NA
D: TRBD2
J: TRBJ2-7
V: TRBV5-4
DNA: TGTGCCAGCGGGAGGGGCGGCGCCTACGAGCAGTACTTC
CDR3: CASGRGGAYEQYF

size: NA
D: NA
J: TRBJ2-3
V: TRBV4-3
DNA: TGCGCCAGCAGCCAAGCCCCGGGAGAACGCACAGATACGCAGTATTTT
CDR3: CASSQAPGERTDTQYF

size: NA
D: NA
J: TRBJ2-5
V: TRBV4-1
DNA: TGCGCCAGCAGCCAAGATAAAGAGGGGGTAGGGACCCAGTACTTC
CDR3: CASSQDKEGVGTQYF

size: NA
D: TRBD2
J: TRBJ2-1
V: TRBV9
DNA: TGTGCCAGCAGCCCCGTAGCGGGAGGGGGGTACAATGAGCAGTTCTTC
CDR3: CASSPVAGGGYNEQFF

size: NA
D: NA
J: TRBJ1-4
V: TRBV28
DNA: TGTGCCAGCAGTTTTGGAGATGAAAAACTGTTTTTT
CDR3: CASSFGDEKLFF

size: medium-sized
D: TRBD1
J: TRBJ2-1
V: TRBV6-1
DNA: TGTGCCAGCAGTGAAACCTCCGGGACAGGCTACAATGAGCAGTTCTTC
CDR3: CASSETSGTGYNEQFF

size: NA
D: NA
J: TRBJ2-1
V: TRBV28
DNA: TGTGCCAGCAGTCCACGGATGCGAGGGAATTACAATGAGCAGTTCTTC
CDR3: CASSPRMRGNYNEQFF

size: once
D: TRBD2
J: TRBJ2-7
V: TRBV6-6
DNA: TGTGCCAGCAAACACGCGGCGGGAGGTTTAGGCGAGCAGTACTTC
CDR3: CASKHAAGGLGEQYF

size: few
D: NA
J: TRBJ1-4
V: TRBV7-6
DNA: TGTGCCAGCAGCTTAGCCCCCGTGAGGACGGATCGCGGGGAAAAACTGTTTTTT
CDR3: CASSLAPVRTDRGEKLFF

size: NA
D: NA
J: TRBJ2-1
V: TRBV4-1
DNA: TGCGCCAGCAGCCAAGTTAGCAGGGTGCATGAGCAGTTCTTC
CDR3: CASSQVSRVHEQFF

size: NA
D: TRBD2
J: TRBJ2-1
V: TRBV4-3
DNA: TGCGCCAGCAGCCAAGGACTAGCATCGGGAGACAATGAGCAGTTCTTC
CDR3: CASSQGLASGDNEQFF

size: NA
D: NA
J: TRBJ2-7
V: TRBV2
DNA: TGTGCCAGCAGTGTAGGGGCCGGCCCCTACGAGCAGTACTTC
CDR3: CASSVGAGPYEQYF

size: NA
D: TRBD2
J: TRBJ2-5
V: TRBV7-3
DNA: TGTGCCAGCAGCTTAAGCCTAGCGGGAGCAGAGACCCAGTACTTC
CDR3: CASSLSLAGAETQYF

size: NA
D: TRBD2
J: TRBJ2-5
V: TRBV27
DNA: TGTGCCAGCAGTTTAGTTTGGGAGGGCCGGGAGACCCAGTACTTC
CDR3: CASSLVWEGRETQYF